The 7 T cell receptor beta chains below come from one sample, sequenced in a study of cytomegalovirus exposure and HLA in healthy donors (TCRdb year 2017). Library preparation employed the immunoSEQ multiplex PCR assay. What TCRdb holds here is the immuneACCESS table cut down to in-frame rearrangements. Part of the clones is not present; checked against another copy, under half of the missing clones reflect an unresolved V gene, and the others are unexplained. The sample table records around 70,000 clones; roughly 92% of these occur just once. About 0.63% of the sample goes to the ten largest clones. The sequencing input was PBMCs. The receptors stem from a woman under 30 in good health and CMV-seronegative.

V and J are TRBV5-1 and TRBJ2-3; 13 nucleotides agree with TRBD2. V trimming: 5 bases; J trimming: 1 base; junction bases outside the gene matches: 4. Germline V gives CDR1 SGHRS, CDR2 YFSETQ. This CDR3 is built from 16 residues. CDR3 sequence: CASRFGTSGGTDTQYF. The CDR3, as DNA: TGCGCCAGCAGATTCGGGACTAGCGGGGGCACAGATACGCAGTATTTT.

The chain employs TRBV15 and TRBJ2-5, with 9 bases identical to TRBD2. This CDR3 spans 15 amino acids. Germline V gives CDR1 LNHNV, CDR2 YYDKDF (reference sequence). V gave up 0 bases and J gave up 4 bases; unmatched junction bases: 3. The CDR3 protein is CATSRDGGGGETQYF. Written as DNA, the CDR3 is TGTGCCACCAGCAGAGATGGCGGGGGGGGAGAGACCCAGTACTTC.

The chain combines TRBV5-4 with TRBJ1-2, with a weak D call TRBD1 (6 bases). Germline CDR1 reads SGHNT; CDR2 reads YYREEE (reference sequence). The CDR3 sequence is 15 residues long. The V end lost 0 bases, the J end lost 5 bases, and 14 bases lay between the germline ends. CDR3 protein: CASSLGGLGQYGYTF. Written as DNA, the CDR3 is TGTGCCAGCAGCTTGGGGGGCCTAGGACAGTATGGCTACACCTTC.

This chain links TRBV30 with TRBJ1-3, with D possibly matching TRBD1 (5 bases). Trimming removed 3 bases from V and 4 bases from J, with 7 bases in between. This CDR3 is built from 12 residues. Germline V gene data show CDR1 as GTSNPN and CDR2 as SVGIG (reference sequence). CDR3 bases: TGTGCCTGGAGCGCAGGGGGAAACACCATATATTTT. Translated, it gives CAWSAGGNTIYF.

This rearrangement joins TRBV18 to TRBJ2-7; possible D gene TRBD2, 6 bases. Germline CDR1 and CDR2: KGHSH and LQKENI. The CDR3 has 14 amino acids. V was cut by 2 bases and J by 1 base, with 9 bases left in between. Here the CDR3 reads CASSPRRDSYEQYF. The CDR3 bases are TGTGCCAGCTCACCAAGGAGGGATTCCTACGAGCAGTACTTC.

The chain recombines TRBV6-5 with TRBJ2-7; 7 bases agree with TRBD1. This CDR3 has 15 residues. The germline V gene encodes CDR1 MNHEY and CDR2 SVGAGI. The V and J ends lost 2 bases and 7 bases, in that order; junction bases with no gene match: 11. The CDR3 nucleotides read TGTGCCAGCAGTTACCGCCCCATCGACAGGGAAGAGCAGTACTTC. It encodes CASSYRPIDREEQYF.

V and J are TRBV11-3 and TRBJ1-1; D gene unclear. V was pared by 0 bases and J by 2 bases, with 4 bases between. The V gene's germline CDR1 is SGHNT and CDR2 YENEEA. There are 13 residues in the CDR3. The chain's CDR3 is CASSLDVNTEAFF. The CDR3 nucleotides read TGTGCCAGCAGCTTAGACGTTAACACTGAAGCTTTCTTT.